The clone carrying this TCR beta chain was detected only once. As yet, its antigen is unknown. Only in-frame clones appear in the TCRdb table, and some are missing; sequencing was by immunoSEQ multiplex PCR. The table shows some 120,000 clones, with around 94% occurring only once. The record originates from a study of T cell responses to AZD1222 COVID-19 vaccine. Whole-study results and caveats: Baseline seropositivity characterized only six AZD1222 recipients.

Germline V CDR1 and CDR2: SGHDN, FVKESK. The CDR3 is 17 amino acids. Losses at the gene ends were 2 bases for V and 5 bases for J; bases not matched to a gene: 11. The genes are TRBV14 and TRBJ2-1; 8 bases are a match to TRBD2. Sequences were derived from peripheral blood, sampled 28 days after the second AZD1222 dose. This TCR was sampled from an adult who received the AZD1222 COVID-19 vaccine. The CDR3 region is CASSQSRGTRKNNEQFF. The CDR3, as DNA: TGTGCCAGCAGCCAATCCCGGGGGACTAGGAAAAACAATGAGCAGTTCTTC.